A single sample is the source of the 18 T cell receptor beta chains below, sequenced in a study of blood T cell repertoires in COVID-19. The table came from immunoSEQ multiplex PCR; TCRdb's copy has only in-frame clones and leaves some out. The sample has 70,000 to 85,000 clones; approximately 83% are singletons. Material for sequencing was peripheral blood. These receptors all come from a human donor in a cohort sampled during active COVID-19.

CDR3 residues: CARIPRVRCSYNEQFF. Here the CDR3 DNA reads TGTGCCAGAATCCCCAGGGTCAGGTGCTCCTACAATGAGCAGTTCTTC. The V call is TRBV5-6, the J call TRBJ2-1, with a weak D call TRBD1 (5 bases). The germline V gene encodes CDR1 SGHDT and CDR2 YYEEEE. The CDR3 consists of 16 residues. The V end lost 8 bases, the J end lost 0 bases, and 18 bases lay between the germline ends. The full variable domain, completed using reference TRBV5-6 and TRBJ2-1, is DAGVTQSPTHLIKTRGQQVTLRCSPKSGHDTVSWYQQALGQGPQFIFQYYEEEERQRGNFPDRFSGHQFPNYSSELNVNALLLGDSALYLCARIPRVRCSYNEQFFGPGTRLTVL.

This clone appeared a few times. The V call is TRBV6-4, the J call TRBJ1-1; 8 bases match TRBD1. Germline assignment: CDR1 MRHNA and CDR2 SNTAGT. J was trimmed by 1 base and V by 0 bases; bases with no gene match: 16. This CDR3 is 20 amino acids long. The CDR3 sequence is CASSDSWRTPKDRANTEAFF. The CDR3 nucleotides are TGTGCCAGCAGTGACTCGTGGCGGACTCCTAAGGACAGGGCGAACACTGAAGCTTTCTTT.

This CDR3 reads CASSRGQGARSYNSPLHF. The CDR3, as DNA: TGTGCCAGCAGCCGCGGACAGGGGGCGAGGTCCTATAATTCACCCCTCCACTTT. V and J are TRBV5-6 and TRBJ1-6, with 11 bases aligning to TRBD1. Losses at the gene ends were 4 bases for V and 1 base for J; bases not matched to a gene: 7. There are 18 residues in the CDR3. Germline assignment: CDR1 SGHDT and CDR2 YYEEEE.

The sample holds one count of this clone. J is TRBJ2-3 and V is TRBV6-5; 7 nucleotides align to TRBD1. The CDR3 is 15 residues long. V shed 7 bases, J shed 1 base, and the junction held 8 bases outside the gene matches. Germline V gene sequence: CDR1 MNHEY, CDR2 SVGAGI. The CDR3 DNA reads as TGTGCCAGCACCTCAGACAGGGCGGGCACAGATACGCAGTATTTT. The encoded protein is CASTSDRAGTDTQYF.

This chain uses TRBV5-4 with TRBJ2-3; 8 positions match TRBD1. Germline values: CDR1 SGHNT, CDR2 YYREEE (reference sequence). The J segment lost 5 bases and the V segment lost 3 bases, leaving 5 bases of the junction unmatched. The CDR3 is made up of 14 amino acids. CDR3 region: CASSSDRVEDTQYF. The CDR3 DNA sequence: TGTGCCAGCAGCTCGGACAGGGTGGAAGATACGCAGTATTTT.

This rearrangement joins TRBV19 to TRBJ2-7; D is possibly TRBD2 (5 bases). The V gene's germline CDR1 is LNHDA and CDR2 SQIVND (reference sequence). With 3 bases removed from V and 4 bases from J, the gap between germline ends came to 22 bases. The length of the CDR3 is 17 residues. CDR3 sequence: CASSIPRPRVRPYEQYF. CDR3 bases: TGTGCCAGTAGTATTCCCCGCCCGCGGGTGAGGCCATACGAGCAGTACTTC.

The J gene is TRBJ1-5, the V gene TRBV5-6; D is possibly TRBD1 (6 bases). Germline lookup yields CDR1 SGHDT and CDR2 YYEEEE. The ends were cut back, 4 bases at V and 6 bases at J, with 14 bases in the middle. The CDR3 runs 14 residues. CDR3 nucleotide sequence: TGTGCCAGCAGCGCGAAAGGGGGTGGTCAGCCCCAGCATTTT. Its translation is CASSAKGGGQPQHF.

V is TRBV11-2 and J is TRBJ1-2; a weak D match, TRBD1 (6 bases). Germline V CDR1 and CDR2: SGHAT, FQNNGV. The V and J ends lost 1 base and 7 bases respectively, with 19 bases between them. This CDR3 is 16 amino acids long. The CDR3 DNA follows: TGTGCCAGCAGCTTAGCCTCGGGACAAACCTCTATTGGCTACACCTTC. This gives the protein CASSLASGQTSIGYTF.

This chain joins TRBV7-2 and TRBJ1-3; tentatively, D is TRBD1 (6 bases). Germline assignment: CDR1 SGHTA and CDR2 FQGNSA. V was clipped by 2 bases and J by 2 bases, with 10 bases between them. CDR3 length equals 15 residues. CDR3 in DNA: TGTGCCAGCAGCTTATGGGGGACAACTGGAAACACCATATATTTT. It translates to CASSLWGTTGNTIYF.

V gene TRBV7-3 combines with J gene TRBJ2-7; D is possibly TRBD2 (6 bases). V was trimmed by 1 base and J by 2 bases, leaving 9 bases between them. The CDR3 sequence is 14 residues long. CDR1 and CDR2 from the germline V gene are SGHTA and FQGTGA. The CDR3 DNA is TGTGCCAGCAGCTTAATCGGGGGTCCCTACGAGCAGTACTTC. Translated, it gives CASSLIGGPYEQYF.

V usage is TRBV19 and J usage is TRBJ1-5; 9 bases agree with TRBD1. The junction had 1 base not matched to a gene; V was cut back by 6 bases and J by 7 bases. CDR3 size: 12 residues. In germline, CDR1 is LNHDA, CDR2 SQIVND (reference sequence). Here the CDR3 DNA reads TGTGCCAGTAGGACAGGGGGACAGCCCCAGCATTTT. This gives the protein CASRTGGQPQHF.

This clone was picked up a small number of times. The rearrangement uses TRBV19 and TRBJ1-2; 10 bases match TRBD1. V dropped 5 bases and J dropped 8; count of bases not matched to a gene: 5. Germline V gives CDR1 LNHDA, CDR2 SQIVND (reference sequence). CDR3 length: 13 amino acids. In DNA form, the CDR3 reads TGTGCCAGTAGTCCCGACAGGGGGCAAGGCTACACCTTC. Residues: CASSPDRGQGYTF.

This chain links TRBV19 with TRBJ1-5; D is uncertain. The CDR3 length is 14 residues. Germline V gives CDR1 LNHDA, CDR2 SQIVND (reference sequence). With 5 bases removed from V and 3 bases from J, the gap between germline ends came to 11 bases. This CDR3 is CASSVETPNQPQHF. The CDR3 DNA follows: TGTGCCAGTAGTGTCGAGACTCCCAATCAGCCCCAGCATTTT.

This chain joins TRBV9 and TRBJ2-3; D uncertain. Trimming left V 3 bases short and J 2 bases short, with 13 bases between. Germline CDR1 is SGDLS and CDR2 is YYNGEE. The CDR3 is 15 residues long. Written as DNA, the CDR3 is TGTGCCAGCAGCGAGACCGGGTTCGCCACAGATACGCAGTATTTT. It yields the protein CASSETGFATDTQYF.

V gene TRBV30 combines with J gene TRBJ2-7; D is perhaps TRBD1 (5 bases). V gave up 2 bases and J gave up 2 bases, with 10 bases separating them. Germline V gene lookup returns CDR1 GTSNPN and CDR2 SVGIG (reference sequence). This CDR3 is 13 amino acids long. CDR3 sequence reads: CAWSPPGPYEQYF. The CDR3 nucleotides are TGTGCCTGGAGTCCTCCAGGGCCCTACGAGCAGTACTTC. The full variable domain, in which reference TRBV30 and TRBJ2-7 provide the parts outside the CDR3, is SQTIHQWPATLVQPVGSPLSLECTVEGTSNPNLYWYRQAAGRGLQLLFYSVGIGQISSEVPQNLSASRPQDRQFILSSKKLLLSDSGFYLCAWSPPGPYEQYFGPGTRLTVT.

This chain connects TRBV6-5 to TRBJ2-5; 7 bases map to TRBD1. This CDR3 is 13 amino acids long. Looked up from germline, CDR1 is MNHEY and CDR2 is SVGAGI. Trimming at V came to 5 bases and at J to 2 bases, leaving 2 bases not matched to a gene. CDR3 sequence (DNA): TGTGCCAGCAGTCAGGGGGTACAAGAGACCCAGTACTTC. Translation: CASSQGVQETQYF.

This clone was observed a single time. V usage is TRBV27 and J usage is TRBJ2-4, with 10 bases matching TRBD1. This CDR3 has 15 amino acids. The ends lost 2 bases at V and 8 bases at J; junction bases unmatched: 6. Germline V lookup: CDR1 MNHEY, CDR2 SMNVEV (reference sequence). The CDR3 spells CASSLRDRGTDIQYF. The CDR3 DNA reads TGTGCCAGCAGTTTACGGGACAGGGGTACAGACATTCAGTACTTC.

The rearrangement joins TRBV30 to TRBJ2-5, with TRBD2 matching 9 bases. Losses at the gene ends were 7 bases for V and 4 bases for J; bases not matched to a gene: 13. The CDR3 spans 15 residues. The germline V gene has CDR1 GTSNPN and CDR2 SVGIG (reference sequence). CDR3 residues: CALTPSGGPRETQYF. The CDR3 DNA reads TGTGCCTTGACCCCCAGCGGGGGGCCCAGAGAGACCCAGTACTTC.